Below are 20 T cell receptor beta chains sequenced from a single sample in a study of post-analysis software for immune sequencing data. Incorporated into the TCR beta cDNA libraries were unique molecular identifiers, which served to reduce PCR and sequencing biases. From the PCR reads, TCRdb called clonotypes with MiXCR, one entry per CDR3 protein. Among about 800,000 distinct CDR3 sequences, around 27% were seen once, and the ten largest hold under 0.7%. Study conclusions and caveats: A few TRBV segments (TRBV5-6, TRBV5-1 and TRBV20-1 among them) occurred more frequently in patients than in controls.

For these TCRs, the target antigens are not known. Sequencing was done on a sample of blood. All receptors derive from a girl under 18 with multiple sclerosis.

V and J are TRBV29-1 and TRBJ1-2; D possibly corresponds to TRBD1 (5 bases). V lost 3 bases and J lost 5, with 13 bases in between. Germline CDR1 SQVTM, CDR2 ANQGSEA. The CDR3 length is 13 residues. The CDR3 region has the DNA TGCAGCGTTGACCAGGGAGAACGATATGGCTACACCTTC. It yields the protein CSVDQGERYGYTF.

The CDR3 region has the DNA TGTGCCAGCACCATCCCGGACCCGAGGACGACGGACAGGGGGCGGCAGCCCCAGCATTTT. This translates into CASTIPDPRTTDRGRQPQHF. This chain connects TRBV28 to TRBJ1-5; 11 bases map to TRBD1. The V segment lost 7 bases and the J segment 7 bases; nucleotides outside the gene matches: 24. The CDR3 is 20 amino acids. The germline gives CDR1 MDHEN, CDR2 SYDVKM. Full variable domain (remainder filled in from reference TRBV28 and TRBJ1-5): DVKVTQSSRYLVKRTGEKVFLECVQDMDHENMFWYRQDPGLGLRLIYFSYDVKMKEKGDIPEGYSVSREKKERFSLILESASTNQTSMYLCASTIPDPRTTDRGRQPQHFGDGTRLSIL.

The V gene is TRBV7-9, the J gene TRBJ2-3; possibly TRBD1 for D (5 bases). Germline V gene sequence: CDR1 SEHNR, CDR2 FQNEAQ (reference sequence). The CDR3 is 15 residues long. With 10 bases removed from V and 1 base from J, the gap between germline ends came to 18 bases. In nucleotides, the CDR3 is TGTGCCACTCCGAAGGGGATGAAAGGCACAGATACGCAGTATTTT. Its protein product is CATPKGMKGTDTQYF.

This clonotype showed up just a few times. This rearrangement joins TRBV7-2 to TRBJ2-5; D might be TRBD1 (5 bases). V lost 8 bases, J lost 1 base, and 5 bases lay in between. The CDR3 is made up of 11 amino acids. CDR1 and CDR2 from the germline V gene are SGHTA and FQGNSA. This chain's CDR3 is CASQGQETQYF. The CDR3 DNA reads TGTGCCAGCCAGGGCCAAGAGACCCAGTACTTC.

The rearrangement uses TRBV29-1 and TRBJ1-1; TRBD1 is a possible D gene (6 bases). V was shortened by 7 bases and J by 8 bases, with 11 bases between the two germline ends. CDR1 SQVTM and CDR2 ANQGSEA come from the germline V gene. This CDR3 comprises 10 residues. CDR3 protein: CSAAGQEAFF. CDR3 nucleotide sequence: TGCAGCGCCGCTGGACAGGAAGCTTTCTTT.

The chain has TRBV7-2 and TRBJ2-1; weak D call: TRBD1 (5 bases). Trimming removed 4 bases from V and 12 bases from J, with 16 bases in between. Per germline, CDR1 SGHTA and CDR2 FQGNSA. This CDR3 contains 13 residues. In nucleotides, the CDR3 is TGTGCCAGCAGCTCCCCGAATCAGGGTGCGCAGTTCTTC. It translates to CASSSPNQGAQFF.

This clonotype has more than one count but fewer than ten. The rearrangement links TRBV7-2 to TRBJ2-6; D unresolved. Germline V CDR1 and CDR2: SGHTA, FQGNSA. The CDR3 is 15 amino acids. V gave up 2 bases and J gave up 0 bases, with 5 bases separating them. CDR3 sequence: CASSLTSSGANVLTF. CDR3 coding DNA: TGTGCCAGCAGCTTAACCAGCTCTGGGGCCAACGTCCTGACTTTC.

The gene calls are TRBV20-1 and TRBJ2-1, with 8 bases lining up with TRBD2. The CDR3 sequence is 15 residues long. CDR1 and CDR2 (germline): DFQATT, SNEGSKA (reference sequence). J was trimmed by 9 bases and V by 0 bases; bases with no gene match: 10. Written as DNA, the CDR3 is TGCAGTGCTAGAGACGATAGAAGCGGGAGCGGTGAGCAGTTCTTC. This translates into CSARDDRSGSGEQFF.

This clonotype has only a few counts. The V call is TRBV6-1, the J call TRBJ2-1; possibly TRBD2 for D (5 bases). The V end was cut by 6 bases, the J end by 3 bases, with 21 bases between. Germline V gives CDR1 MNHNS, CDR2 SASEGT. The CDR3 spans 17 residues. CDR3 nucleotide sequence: TGTGCCAGCAGCCCTTACCCACGGGGAACGGGCTACAATGAGCAGTTCTTC. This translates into CASSPYPRGTGYNEQFF.

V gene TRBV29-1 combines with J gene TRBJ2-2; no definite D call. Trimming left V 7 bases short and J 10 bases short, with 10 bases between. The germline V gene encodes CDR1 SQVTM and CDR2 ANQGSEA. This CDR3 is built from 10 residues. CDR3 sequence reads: CSAGKVELFF. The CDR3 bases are TGCAGCGCCGGTAAAGTGGAGCTGTTTTTT.

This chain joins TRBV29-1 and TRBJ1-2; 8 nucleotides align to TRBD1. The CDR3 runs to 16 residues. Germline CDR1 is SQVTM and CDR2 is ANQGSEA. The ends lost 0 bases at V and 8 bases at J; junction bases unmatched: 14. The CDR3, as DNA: TGCAGCGTTGAAGATCGGTCCCGCAGGGGGCGTGGGGGCTACACCTTC. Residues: CSVEDRSRRGRGGYTF.

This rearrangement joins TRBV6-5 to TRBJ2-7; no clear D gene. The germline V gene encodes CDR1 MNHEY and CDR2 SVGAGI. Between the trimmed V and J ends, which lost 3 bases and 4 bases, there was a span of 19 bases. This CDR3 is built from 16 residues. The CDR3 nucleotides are TGTGCCAGCAGTTATTCAGCCCCGCAAGCCTCATACGAGCAGTACTTC. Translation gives CASSYSAPQASYEQYF.

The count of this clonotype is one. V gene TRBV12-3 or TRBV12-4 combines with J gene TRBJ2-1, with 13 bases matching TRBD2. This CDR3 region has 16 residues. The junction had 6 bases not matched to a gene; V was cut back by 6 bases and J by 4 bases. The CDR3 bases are TGTGCCAGCAGATCCGGGACTAGCGGGAAATACAATGAGCAGTTCTTC. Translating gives CASRSGTSGKYNEQFF.

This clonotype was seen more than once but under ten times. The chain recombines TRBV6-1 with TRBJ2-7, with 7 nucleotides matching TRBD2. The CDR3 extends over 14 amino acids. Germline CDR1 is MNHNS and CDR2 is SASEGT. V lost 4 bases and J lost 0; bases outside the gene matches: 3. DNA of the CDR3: TGTGCCAGCAGTGCCACTAGCGTCTCCTACGAGCAGTACTTC. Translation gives CASSATSVSYEQYF.

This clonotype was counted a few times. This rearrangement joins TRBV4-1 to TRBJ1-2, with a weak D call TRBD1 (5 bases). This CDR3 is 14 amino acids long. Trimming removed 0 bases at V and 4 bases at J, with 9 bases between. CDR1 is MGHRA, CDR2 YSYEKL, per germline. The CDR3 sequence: CASSQESTAYGYTF. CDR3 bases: TGCGCCAGCAGCCAAGAGTCGACAGCCTATGGCTACACCTTC.

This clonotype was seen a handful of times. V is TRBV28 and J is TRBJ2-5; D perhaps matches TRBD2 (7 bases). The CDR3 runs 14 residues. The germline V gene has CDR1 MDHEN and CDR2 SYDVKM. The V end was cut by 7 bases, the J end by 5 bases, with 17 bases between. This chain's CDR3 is CASTLGGARETQYF. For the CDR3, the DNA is TGTGCCAGCACCCTAGGGGGGGCGAGGGAGACCCAGTACTTC.

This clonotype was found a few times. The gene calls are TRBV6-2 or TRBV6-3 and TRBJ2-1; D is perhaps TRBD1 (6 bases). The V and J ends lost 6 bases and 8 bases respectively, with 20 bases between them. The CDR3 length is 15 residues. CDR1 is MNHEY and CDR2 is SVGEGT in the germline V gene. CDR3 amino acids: CASSNVNRAPDEQFF. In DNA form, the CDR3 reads TGTGCCAGCAGCAACGTGAACAGGGCCCCGGATGAGCAGTTCTTC.

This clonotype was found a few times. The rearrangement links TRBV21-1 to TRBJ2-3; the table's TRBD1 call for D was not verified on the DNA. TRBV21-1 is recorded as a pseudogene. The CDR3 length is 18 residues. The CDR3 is CASTYSPPGQARLDTQYF. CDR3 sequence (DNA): TGTGCCAGCACTTACTCACCGCCGGGACAGGCGCGATTGGATACGCAGTATTTT.

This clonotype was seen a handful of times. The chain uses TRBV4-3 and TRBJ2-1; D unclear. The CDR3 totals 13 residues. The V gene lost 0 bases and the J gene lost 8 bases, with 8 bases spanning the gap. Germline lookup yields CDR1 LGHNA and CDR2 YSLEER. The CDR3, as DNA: TGCGCCAGCAGCCAAGAGGTCCGGGATGAGCAGTTCTTC. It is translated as CASSQEVRDEQFF.

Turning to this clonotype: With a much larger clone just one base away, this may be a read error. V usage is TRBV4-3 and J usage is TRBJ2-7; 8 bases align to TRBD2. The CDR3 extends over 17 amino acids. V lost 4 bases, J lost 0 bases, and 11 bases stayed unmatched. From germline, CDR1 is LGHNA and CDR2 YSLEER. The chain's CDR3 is CASSRDHTSGNSYEQYF. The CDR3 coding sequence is TGCGCCAGCAGCCGAGATCATACTAGCGGAAACTCCTACGAGCAGTACTTC.